This TCR beta chain originates from a study of cytomegalovirus exposure and HLA in healthy donors (dated by TCRdb to about 2017). About the investigation overall: According to an earlier analysis of 550 to 750 of the donors, 200 million or so T cells yielded 90 million to 140 million unique TCR beta sequences and approximately 300 Gb of sequence data. Roughly 300 gigabases of sequencing data and about 92 million unique TCR sequences made up an early release that covered approximately 620 HLA-typed donors. A later analysis re-examined previously published TCR beta repertoires from hundreds of donors and added high-resolution HLA genotyping to investigate patterns of TCR occurrence. An earlier analysis of 587 of the donors used high-throughput TCR beta sequencing to judge whether each TCR beta V gene segment behaved as functional or pseudogenic. Across some 400 genotyped donors of the cohort, an average of about 250,000 unique TCR beta nucleotide sequences per donor were sequenced, and roughly 18% of those sequences were non-productive. Donor age, sex, ethnicity and CMV serostatus were compiled together with the repertoire data. A later genetic analysis took genome-wide SNP genotypes for about 55% of the roughly 700 donors and used that subset as a discovery cohort. Along with the approximately 700-subject first cohort, a separate validation cohort of more than 90 different subjects was used. Typing coverage varied by locus: about 629-640 donors for A, B, C, DRB1 and DQB1; around 560 for DQA1; more than 600 for DPA1; fewer than 480 for DPB1. The study aimed to test whether cataloging public T cell receptors could reveal signatures of past pathogen exposure. In the later analysis, no new phenotypic data were used to find candidate immune exposures; instead, reliance was placed on TCR beta sequences and their occurrence across donors. All discovery cohort repertoires had been generated using a single sequencing platform. The study used immunosequencing to profile the T cell repertoires of hundreds of subjects and linked those repertoires to cytomegalovirus serostatus. Roughly 5 DR-DQ haplotypes were treated as single units for association and clustering because of strong linkage in the cohort. HLA typing included class I and class II loci at four-digit resolution. Among the roughly 400 genotyped donors, about 83% belonged to the genetic ancestry cluster associated with self-reported Caucasian donors. High-throughput TCR immunosequencing, statistical association of individual TCRs with disease status, and machine learning were combined to predict cytomegalovirus infection status.

Results and caveats for the whole study, not just this receptor: Correlated functional status among segregating V segments might be attributable to linkage disequilibrium, but an unknown experimental factor could not be ruled out. When HLA alleles, especially DR and DQ, strongly co-occurred, attributing TCR associations to individual alleles was difficult. A cluster of highly shared sequence variants was judged likely to represent a technical artifact of the sequencing pipeline. A later analysis found that TCR association rates varied across HLA loci, with DRB1 alleles showing the most associated TCRs and HLA-C alleles the fewest. In a later analysis, HLA-associated TCR beta chains showed more clonal expansion and lower generation probabilities than non-associated chains that were equally common. For the cohort, immune exposure information was limited to CMV serostatus. This cohort had only TCR beta chains sequenced, and the lack of alpha or paired-chain data limited which features could be detected. In vitro tests confirmed that three of the cytomegalovirus-associated TCR beta chains recognize cytomegalovirus antigens. A later analysis associated some 17,000 TCR beta sequences with specific HLA alleles at a false discovery rate of 0.05. Because some donors lacked HLA typing at each locus, the association tests relied only on the typed subset. Across donors, most TCR sequences were observed very rarely, whereas some public TCRs were present in many individuals. V-gene and J-gene trimming of TCR beta chains was associated with a missense DCLRE1C variant in a later genetic analysis, and the association was replicated in an independent cohort. A further reported finding was that TCR beta sequences accurately predicted the HLA-A and HLA-B alleles for most subjects in the first cohort. Because the 87-base-pair reads could not distinguish some IMGT-functional V segments, including TRBV6-2 and TRBV6-3, those segments were excluded. The study listed 164 TCR beta chains as associated with cytomegalovirus. A later analysis found that most CMV-associated TCR beta chains appeared HLA-restricted, with HLA associations seemingly driven largely by CMV exposure. In an earlier analysis of approximately 600 of the donors, most TCR beta V segments were observed in productive rearrangements about 87% or about 30% of the time, broadly matching IMGT annotations. According to the authors, the approach could potentially be generalized to other disease states and immunological phenotypes. In a later genetic analysis, fewer N-insertions in productive TCRs were reported among donors in an Asian-associated ancestry cluster than the roughly 700-donor mean. Several of the top co-occurrence clusters appeared to be linked to parvovirus B19, influenza, CMV and Epstein-Barr virus, according to a later analysis. Presence/absence analyses assumed roughly uniform sequencing depth across donors, an assumption that may not hold. Because counts were too low, roughly 18 rarely observed V segments, including chromosome 9 orphons, were left out of the earlier analysis of about 620 of the donors. The classifier was reported to diagnose cytomegalovirus status with high specificity and sensitivity in both the original and validation cohorts.

The cohort was made up of roughly 670 healthy bone marrow donors. At the time of sampling, all cohort members were nominally healthy, though unrecorded immune exposures were likely present. The donor was CMV seronegative and belonged to the group of 350 or so seronegative cohort members. A peripheral blood sample was provided by each donor, and peripheral blood mononuclear cells were used for TCR beta sequencing. The Qiagen DNeasy Blood Extraction Kit was used to extract genomic DNA from the blood cell samples. Of note for this clone: Its antigen is unknown. There are no base qualities to consult, and no much larger clone falls within one base.

Cut back by 5 bases and 0 bases, the V and J ends lie 14 bases apart. CDR1 MNHEY and CDR2 SVGAGI were looked up in the germline V gene. The cysteine opens and the phenylalanine closes a CDR3 of 15 amino acids. Only CDR3 DNA remains: 45 bases, in frame from the first base. The library relied on the immunoSEQ multiplex PCR assay. For the multiplex PCR, a mixture combining 60 forward primers for TCR Vbeta segments and 13 reverse primers for TCR Jbeta segments was used. The CDR3 region of rearranged TCR beta genes was amplified from genomic DNA with a multiplex PCR assay. The Illumina HiSeq System was used to sequence the amplified TCR beta libraries as 87-base-pair reads. On the study's bioinformatics: A later analysis counted tens of millions of unique TCR beta chains across the 666 repertoires, and approximately 11 million of these chains were shared by at least two donors. A nearest-neighbor algorithm error-corrected the raw reads and collapsed the reads into unique sequences, merging closely related sequences to remove PCR and sequencing errors. CDR3 sequences were aligned to IMGT reference sequences to assign V, D and J gene segments. For a sequence to be retained, a match of at least six nucleotides to both a V gene segment and a J gene segment was required. Rearrangements were classified as productive when the CDR3 lacked stop codons and remained in frame with V and J, and all other rearrangements were classified as non-productive. CDR3 was defined according to IMGT convention as the region running from the second conserved V-encoded cysteine to the conserved J-encoded phenylalanine. The earlier analysis of approximately 590 of the donors excluded any sequence lacking an unambiguous match to a single V gene segment. In an earlier analysis of about 590 of the donors, a V segment was called functional when productive rearrangements were above 56.7%, and segregating when the standard deviation between donors exceeded 5%. A statistical classification framework was built for diagnosing cytomegalovirus status from the catalog of TCR beta chain sequences. In a later analysis, TCR nucleotide sequences were compared against IMGT/GENE-DB human TR gene sequences so that V and J genes could be assigned. Using the TCRdist pipeline, a later analysis assigned CDR3 sequences along with most-parsimonious VDJ recombination scenarios. In a later analysis, every TCR beta chain was defined by the combination of its CDR3 amino acid sequence and its V-gene family, and reads without a unique V-gene family were dropped. A later analysis removed roughly 590 highly shared, low-generation-probability nucleotide sequences to deal with suspected cross-contamination and a sequencing artifact. A later analysis calculated a clonal expansion index for each public chain from normalized within-repertoire ranks of inferred template counts. In a later analysis, generation probabilities were computed with a VDJ recombination model fitted to out-of-frame rearrangements, and the resulting probabilities were checked against IGoR. A later analysis scored TCR-TCR, TCR-HLA and TCR-CMV co-occurrence with hypergeometric tests, applying a repertoire-size bias correction to TCR pairs. To estimate false discovery rates, a later analysis permuted the HLA or CMV assignments 20 times. In a later analysis, co-occurring TCRs were grouped using DBSCAN, with TCRdist sequence similarity added in when clustering inside HLA-allele-positive subsets. Repertoires with fewer than 30,000 or more than 120,000 public chains, plus five repertoires with anomalous nucleotide sharing, were excluded from co-occurrence clustering. TCRdb obtained this table from immuneACCESS and retained in-frame rearrangements with V and J assigned. These tables miss some clones; where compared with another copy, unresolved V genes account for less than half of the shortfall, and the remainder is unexplained. D and trimming were read from the DNA, whereas the V and J calls and clone size are those reported in that table. The sample includes more than 85,000 clones, with about 80% observed a single time. Of the sample, 2.1% is held by the ten largest clones.

The sequenced sample consisted of PBMCs. The sequence links TRBV6-5 to TRBJ2-7, with the identity of the D gene unclear. This sequence originates from a man between 25 and 39 years old in good health and CMV-seronegative. Read as DNA, the sequence is TGTGCCAGCAGTAACCCCGCAGGCAGCTCCTACGAGCAGTACTTC. It codes for CASSNPAGSSYEQYF.